These 6 T cell receptor beta chains were all obtained from the same sample, sequenced in a study of blood T cell repertoires in COVID-19. Sequencing was performed with immunoSEQ multiplex PCR; in TCRdb, only in-frame clones are kept and a portion is missing. The profile shows 110,000 or so clones, about 79% of them singletons. Sequenced input: peripheral blood. Receptor source: a woman over 75 with active or convalescent COVID-19.

Comment on this clone: A read error is likely, as this CDR3 ends without the conserved phenylalanine or tryptophan. Because the CDR3's place on the DNA is in doubt, the DNA is left out and the CDR3 is given as listed by TCRdb. The chain is built from TRBV4-1 and TRBJ1-1; the table's D gene call, TRBD1, was not cross checked with the DNA. Germline CDR1 MGHRA, CDR2 YSYEKL. 13 amino acids form the CDR3, both terminal residues included. The CDR3 reads CASSRIRQGKSDI.

This sequence joins TRBV28 and TRBJ1-1, with a weak D call TRBD1 (6 bases). CDR1 and CDR2 (germline): MDHEN, SYDVKM. The CDR3 loop spans 14 amino acids. Deletions cut 7 bases from V and 3 bases from J, with 15 bases between. CDR3 in DNA: TGTGCCAGCACCCTTTTCCAGGGGCACACTGAAGCTTTCTTT. It specifies CASTLFQGHTEAFF.

CDR3 nucleotides: TGTGCCAGCAGCTTGGGGCTTAGAAGGCCTTACAATGAGCAGTTCTTC. This codes for CASSLGLRRPYNEQFF. This chain connects TRBV7-3 to TRBJ2-1, with TRBD1 as a possible D gene (5 bases). This CDR3 is 16 amino acids long. Trimming shortened V by 3 bases and J by 4 bases, and 16 bases separated the two germline ends. Germline V lookup: CDR1 SGHTA, CDR2 FQGTGA. Drawing the rest from reference TRBV7-3 and TRBJ2-1, the complete variable domain is GAGVSQTPSNKVTEKGKYVELRCDPISGHTALYWYRQSLGQGPEFLIYFQGTGAADDSGLPNDRFFAVRPEGSVSTLKIQRTERGDSAVYLCASSLGLRRPYNEQFFGPGTRLTVL.

At least ten counts were recorded for this clone. At the DNA level, this CDR3 is encoded by other sequences in the same sample as well. The CDR3 sequence is CASSQGGTRDLLNTGELFF. CDR3 nucleotide sequence: TGCGCCAGCAGCCAAGGGGGGACTCGAGATTTATTGAACACCGGGGAGCTGTTTTTT. The chain recombines TRBV4-1 with TRBJ2-2; weak D call: TRBD2 (6 bases). The V and J ends lost 1 base and 1 base respectively, with 19 bases between them. The CDR3 covers 19 residues. Germline CDR1 and CDR2: MGHRA and YSYEKL.

The chain combines TRBV10-3 with TRBJ1-5; a possible D gene is TRBD1 (5 bases). The CDR3 is 15 residues long. The germline gives CDR1 ENHRY, CDR2 SYGVKD. The V and J ends lost 4 bases and 0 bases respectively, with 10 bases between them. CDR3 nucleotides: TGTGCCATCAGTGCTGGGGCTTATAGCAATCAGCCCCAGCATTTT. Translated, it gives CAISAGAYSNQPQHF.

The chain joins TRBV3-1 (or the pseudogene TRBV3-2) to TRBJ2-3; 7 bases are a match to TRBD2. Germline-derived CDR1 and CDR2 are LGHDT and YNNKEL (reference sequence). The CDR3 sequence is 16 residues long. Trimming cost V 1 base and J 2 bases; bases outside gene matches: 6. CDR3 nucleotides: TGTGCCAGCAGCCAAGGTTACGGGAGGTACACAGATACGCAGTATTTT. This gives the protein CASSQGYGRYTDTQYF.